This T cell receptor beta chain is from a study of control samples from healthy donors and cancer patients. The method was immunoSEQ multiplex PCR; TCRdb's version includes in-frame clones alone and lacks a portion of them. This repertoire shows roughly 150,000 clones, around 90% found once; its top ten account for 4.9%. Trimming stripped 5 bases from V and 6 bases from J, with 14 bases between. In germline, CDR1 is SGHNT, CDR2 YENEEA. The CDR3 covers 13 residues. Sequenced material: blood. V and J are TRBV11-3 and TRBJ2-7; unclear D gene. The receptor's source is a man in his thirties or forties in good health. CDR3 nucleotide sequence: TGTGCCAGCAGCCCCATGGAATGGGCCGAGCAGTACTTC. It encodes CASSPMEWAEQYF.